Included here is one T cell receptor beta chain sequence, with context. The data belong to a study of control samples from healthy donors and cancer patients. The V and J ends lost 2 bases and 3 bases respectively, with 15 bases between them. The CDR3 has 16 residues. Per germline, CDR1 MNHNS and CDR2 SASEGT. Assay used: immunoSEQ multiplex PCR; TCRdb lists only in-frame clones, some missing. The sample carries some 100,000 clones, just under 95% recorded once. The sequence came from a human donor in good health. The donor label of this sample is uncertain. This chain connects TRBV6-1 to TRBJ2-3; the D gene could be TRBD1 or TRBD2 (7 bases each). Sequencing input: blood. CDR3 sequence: CASSEQGGGWTDTQYF. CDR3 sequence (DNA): TGTGCCAGCAGTGAACAGGGGGGAGGGTGGACAGATACGCAGTATTTT.